Shown below are 27 T cell receptor beta chains from a single sample sequenced in a study of cytomegalovirus exposure and HLA in healthy donors. PCR was performed using 60 Vbeta and 13 Jbeta primers. TCRdb's copy holds only in-frame clones and misses some; the assay was immunoSEQ multiplex PCR. Here the sample spans some 170,000 clones, nearly 80% being singletons. Sequences were obtained from PBMCs. These receptors were obtained from a man aged 18 to 35 in good health and CMV-seropositive.

This clone was seen a single time. This chain uses TRBV28 with TRBJ2-1; 8 positions agree with TRBD2. CDR1 MDHEN and CDR2 SYDVKM come from the germline V gene. Trimming cost V 10 bases and J 3 bases; bases outside gene matches: 11. The CDR3 contains 15 residues. The CDR3 DNA reads TGTGCCACCTCCTGGGGGCGGGAGGTCTACAATGAGCAGTTCTTC. This codes for CATSWGREVYNEQFF.

V and J are TRBV19 and TRBJ2-1; 7 nucleotides match TRBD2. This CDR3 contains 16 residues. Germline CDR1 LNHDA, CDR2 SQIVND (reference sequence). With 0 bases clipped from V and 6 bases from J, the junction kept 8 bases outside the gene matches. This chain's CDR3 is CASSIDHGASGNEQFF. The CDR3 DNA reads as TGTGCCAGTAGTATAGATCATGGGGCTAGCGGCAATGAGCAGTTCTTC.

The gene calls are TRBV6-1 and TRBJ2-7, with D possibly being TRBD1 (6 bases). V shed 4 bases and J shed 2 bases, with 15 bases lying between them. Germline V gene lookup returns CDR1 MNHNS and CDR2 SASEGT. The CDR3 is 15 residues long. The CDR3 is CASSAYRVTPYEQYF. In DNA form, the CDR3 reads TGTGCCAGCAGTGCGTACAGGGTCACCCCCTACGAGCAGTACTTC.

There are a few counts of this clone. The rearrangement joins TRBV11-2 to TRBJ2-7; 7 bases map to TRBD2. Germline V CDR1 and CDR2: SGHAT, FQNNGV. The J segment lost 1 base and the V segment lost 0 bases, leaving 3 bases of the junction unmatched. The CDR3 is made up of 15 amino acids. CDR3 DNA sequence: TGTGCCAGCAGCTTAGAAGCTAGCGGATCCTACGAGCAGTACTTC. This sequence encodes CASSLEASGSYEQYF.

The chain links TRBV2 to TRBJ2-1; 12 positions match TRBD2. V lost 2 bases and J lost 0; bases outside the gene matches: 8. The CDR3 spans 19 residues. Germline CDR1 is SNHLY and CDR2 is FYNNEI. The CDR3 DNA sequence: TGTGCCAGCAGTGAACCTTGGACTAGCGGGGATGCCTCCTACAATGAGCAGTTCTTC. This sequence encodes CASSEPWTSGDASYNEQFF. Combining the CDR3 with reference TRBV2 and TRBJ2-1 gives the whole variable domain EPEVTQTPSHQVTQMGQEVILRCVPISNHLYFYWYRQILGQKVEFLVSFYNNEISEKSEIFDDQFSVERPDGSNFTLKIRSTKLEDSAMYFCASSEPWTSGDASYNEQFFGPGTRLTVL.

This clone has a handful of counts. V usage is TRBV10-3 and J usage is TRBJ2-1, with 13 bases that match TRBD2. This CDR3 is built from 16 residues. The germline gives CDR1 ENHRY, CDR2 SYGVKD. V shed 10 bases, J shed 7 bases, and the junction held 13 bases outside the gene matches. The CDR3 DNA reads TGTGCCACGACTCCACGGACTAGCGGGAGTGGGAATGAGCAGTTCTTC. Its translation is CATTPRTSGSGNEQFF.

CDR3 sequence reads: CASSLGVSGQDYEQYF. CDR3 sequence (DNA): TGTGCCAGCAGCTTGGGGGTTTCAGGACAGGACTACGAGCAGTACTTC. The genes are TRBV5-4 and TRBJ2-7, with 7 nucleotides matching TRBD1. CDR1 is SGHNT, CDR2 YYREEE, per germline (reference sequence). The J segment lost 3 bases and the V segment lost 0 bases, leaving 9 bases of the junction unmatched. CDR3 length equals 16 residues.

The V and J genes are TRBV10-2 and TRBJ2-7; D remains unclear. The V end lost 3 bases, the J end lost 0 bases, and 12 bases lay between the germline ends. Germline lookup yields CDR1 WSHSY and CDR2 SAAADI. The CDR3 is 15 amino acids. The CDR3 coding sequence is TGCGCCAGCAGTGATTACACCCTGCCCTCCTACGAGCAGTACTTC. Protein product: CASSDYTLPSYEQYF.

This sequence joins TRBV19 and TRBJ2-2; D uncertain. Per the germline V gene, CDR1 is LNHDA and CDR2 is SQIVND (reference sequence). Trimming left V 9 bases short and J 1 base short, with 12 bases between. CDR3 length: 14 residues. CDR3 sequence reads: CASTPQVNTGELFF. Here the CDR3 DNA reads TGTGCCAGCACACCTCAAGTGAACACCGGGGAGCTGTTTTTT.

The rearrangement links TRBV11-2 to TRBJ1-3; possible D gene TRBD1, 6 bases. The CDR3 length is 16 residues. Trimming removed 3 bases at V and 0 bases at J, with 12 bases between. Germline assignment: CDR1 SGHAT and CDR2 FQNNGV. The CDR3 sequence is CASSFNRDTSGNTIYF. In DNA, the CDR3 is TGTGCCAGCAGCTTTAACCGGGACACCTCTGGAAACACCATATATTTT. Full variable domain (remainder filled in from reference TRBV11-2 and TRBJ1-3): EAGVAQSPRYKIIEKRQSVAFWCNPISGHATLYWYQQILGQGPKLLIQFQNNGVVDDSQLPKDRFSAERLKGVDSTLKIQPAKLEDSAVYLCASSFNRDTSGNTIYFGEGSWLTVV.

V and J are TRBV9 and TRBJ2-5; 9 bases map to TRBD2. Germline V gives CDR1 SGDLS, CDR2 YYNGEE. This CDR3 contains 16 residues. Trimming at V came to 0 bases and at J to 1 base, leaving 4 bases not matched to a gene. The CDR3 DNA reads TGTGCCAGCAGCGTAGGAGCGGGAGGTACCCAAGAGACCCAGTACTTC. It specifies CASSVGAGGTQETQYF.

The V call is TRBV4-1, the J call TRBJ2-2; the D gene is possibly TRBD2 (6 bases). Germline assignment: CDR1 MGHRA and CDR2 YSYEKL. The CDR3 is 16 amino acids. Trimming left V 3 bases short and J 8 bases short, with 19 bases between. CDR3 nucleotides: TGCGCCAGCAGCCAGGGCGGGACCCTCAGCGCTGGGGAGCTGTTTTTT. Translating it yields CASSQGGTLSAGELFF.

The genes are TRBV27 and TRBJ1-1, with TRBD1 as a possible D gene (6 bases). Germline lookup yields CDR1 MNHEY and CDR2 SMNVEV (reference sequence). The germline V and J ends were trimmed by 3 bases and 6 bases, with 17 bases remaining between them. There are 15 residues in the CDR3. CDR3 amino acids: CASSLSGAVGAEAFF. The CDR3 region has the DNA TGTGCCAGCAGTTTGTCAGGGGCCGTGGGGGCTGAAGCTTTCTTT.

This clone has a handful of counts. The chain uses TRBV18 and TRBJ2-2; a weak D match, TRBD2 (5 bases). The CDR3 runs to 15 residues. Germline CDR1 KGHSH, CDR2 LQKENI. The ends were cut back, 3 bases at V and 1 base at J, with 9 bases in the middle. CDR3: CASSPRAENTGELFF. The CDR3 DNA sequence: TGTGCCAGCTCACCGAGGGCGGAGAACACCGGGGAGCTGTTTTTT.

The chain recombines TRBV7-8 with TRBJ1-5; 8 nucleotides align to TRBD1. Germline assignment: CDR1 SGHVS and CDR2 FQNEAQ. The length of the CDR3 is 15 residues. V shed 5 bases, J shed 3 bases, and the junction held 6 bases outside the gene matches. CDR3 sequence: CASSQGTGDNQPQHF. CDR3 in DNA: TGTGCCAGCAGCCAAGGGACAGGCGACAATCAGCCCCAGCATTTT.

The V gene is TRBV5-5, the J gene TRBJ1-2, with 8 nucleotides matching TRBD1. The germline CDR1 and CDR2 sequences are SGHKS and YYEKEE (reference sequence). Germline trimming cut 0 bases from V and 7 bases from J; bases unmatched to any gene: 8. The CDR3 runs to 15 residues. CDR3 residues: CASSLGSGGWTGYTF. The CDR3 DNA reads TGTGCCAGCAGCTTGGGATCAGGGGGCTGGACTGGCTACACCTTC. The full variable domain, in which reference TRBV5-5 and TRBJ1-2 provide the parts outside the CDR3, is DAGVTQSPTHLIKTRGQQVTLRCSPISGHKSVSWYQQVLGQGPQFIFQYYEKEERGRGNFPDRFSARQFPNYSSELNVNALLLGDSALYLCASSLGSGGWTGYTFGSGTRLTVV.

The chain links TRBV30 to TRBJ2-6; no reliable D call. The germline V and J ends were trimmed by 0 bases and 1 base, with 4 bases remaining between them. The CDR3 runs to 14 residues. From germline, CDR1 is GTSNPN and CDR2 SVGIG (reference sequence). The CDR3: CAWSVQSGANVLTF. In DNA, the CDR3 is TGTGCCTGGAGTGTTCAATCTGGGGCCAACGTCCTGACTTTC.

The chain links TRBV5-6 to TRBJ2-5; the match to TRBD2 covers 11 bases. CDR3 length equals 17 residues. The germline CDR1 and CDR2 sequences are SGHDT and YYEEEE. The V gene end was trimmed by 4 bases and the J gene end by 4 bases; junction bases not matched to a gene: 12. The CDR3 region is CASSRIAGGPRGETQYF. The CDR3 DNA sequence: TGTGCCAGCAGCAGAATAGCGGGGGGGCCGCGGGGAGAGACCCAGTACTTC.

The J gene is TRBJ1-1, the V gene TRBV2, with unresolved D. The CDR3 is 13 residues long. The V gene's germline CDR1 is SNHLY and CDR2 FYNNEI. V dropped 3 bases and J dropped 0 bases, with 5 bases sitting between them. In DNA, the CDR3 is TGTGCCAGCAGTGACAGGTTGAACACTGAAGCTTTCTTT. The encoded protein is CASSDRLNTEAFF.

V is TRBV14 and J is TRBJ2-2, with 7 bases aligning to TRBD2. Germline trimming cut 1 base from V and 7 bases from J; bases unmatched to any gene: 12. CDR1 is SGHDN and CDR2 is FVKESK in the germline V gene. This CDR3 has 17 residues. In nucleotides, the CDR3 is TGTGCCAGCAGCCAAGTTAGGACTAGAAATGTACGCGGGGAGCTGTTTTTT. It yields the protein CASSQVRTRNVRGELFF.

This sequence joins TRBV19 and TRBJ1-2; possible D gene TRBD1, 5 bases. CDR3 length: 16 amino acids. Germline values: CDR1 LNHDA, CDR2 SQIVND (reference sequence). The V end was cut by 3 bases, the J end by 0 bases, with 14 bases between. The CDR3 DNA follows: TGTGCCAGTAGTATTGCATCGGGCAGGGCTAACTATGGCTACACCTTC. Its protein product is CASSIASGRANYGYTF. The whole variable domain, filled in from reference TRBV19 and TRBJ1-2, reads DGGITQSPKYLFRKEGQNVTLSCEQNLNHDAMYWYRQDPGQGLRLIYYSQIVNDFQKGDIAEGYSVSREKKESFPLTVTSAQKNPTAFYLCASSIASGRANYGYTFGSGTRLTVV.

The chain combines TRBV7-8 with TRBJ2-7; D possibly corresponds to TRBD2 (6 bases). The J call may be incorrect, as the DNA end agrees better with TRBJ2-1. The germline V gene encodes CDR1 SGHVS and CDR2 FQNEAQ. The CDR3 has 17 residues. The CDR3: CASSLVAGLSSYNEQFF. The CDR3 region has the DNA TGTGCCAGCAGCTTAGTGGCTGGACTAAGCTCCTACAATGAGCAGTTCTTC.

The gene calls are TRBV6-5 and TRBJ1-2, with D perhaps matching TRBD1 (6 bases). Germline V gene sequence: CDR1 MNHEY, CDR2 SVGAGI. CDR3 length: 16 residues. V was pared by 0 bases and J by 6 bases, with 17 bases between. The CDR3 protein is CASSYSLRAGEDGYTF. The CDR3 DNA sequence: TGTGCCAGCAGTTACTCACTCCGGGCAGGGGAAGATGGCTACACCTTC.

V usage is TRBV6-1 and J usage is TRBJ2-4; D perhaps matches TRBD1 (5 bases). Germline V gene lookup returns CDR1 MNHNS and CDR2 SASEGT. The V gene lost 4 bases and the J gene lost 2 bases, with 12 bases spanning the gap. The CDR3 spans 15 residues. In nucleotides, the CDR3 is TGTGCCAGCAGTGGTGATCAGGGATCCAAAAACATTCAGTACTTC. Translated, it gives CASSGDQGSKNIQYF.

The V call is TRBV6-1, the J call TRBJ1-1; D ambiguous. V was trimmed by 7 bases and J by 4 bases, leaving 13 bases between them. The CDR3 is 13 amino acids. Germline V gene data show CDR1 as MNHNS and CDR2 as SASEGT. The CDR3 DNA follows: TGTGCCAGCAATCCAACTGCGGCCACTGAAGCTTTCTTT. This sequence encodes CASNPTAATEAFF.

The genes are TRBV30 and TRBJ1-1; D call uncertain. Germline lookup yields CDR1 GTSNPN and CDR2 SVGIG (reference sequence). V gave up 3 bases and J gave up 1 base, with 9 bases separating them. The CDR3 runs 13 residues. CDR3: CAWSGLRNTEAFF. CDR3 nucleotide sequence: TGTGCCTGGAGCGGACTTAGGAACACTGAAGCTTTCTTT. Based on the CDR3 plus reference TRBV30 and TRBJ1-1, the full variable domain is SQTIHQWPATLVQPVGSPLSLECTVEGTSNPNLYWYRQAAGRGLQLLFYSVGIGQISSEVPQNLSASRPQDRQFILSSKKLLLSDSGFYLCAWSGLRNTEAFFGQGTRLTVV.

The chain uses TRBV19 and TRBJ1-2, with D perhaps matching TRBD1 (6 bases). Germline V CDR1 and CDR2: LNHDA, SQIVND (reference sequence). Trimming shortened V by 4 bases and J by 11 bases, and 14 bases separated the two germline ends. There are 12 residues in the CDR3. The CDR3 DNA reads TGTGCCAGTAGTACACGGGACAAGGAGTACACCTTC. Amino acids: CASSTRDKEYTF.